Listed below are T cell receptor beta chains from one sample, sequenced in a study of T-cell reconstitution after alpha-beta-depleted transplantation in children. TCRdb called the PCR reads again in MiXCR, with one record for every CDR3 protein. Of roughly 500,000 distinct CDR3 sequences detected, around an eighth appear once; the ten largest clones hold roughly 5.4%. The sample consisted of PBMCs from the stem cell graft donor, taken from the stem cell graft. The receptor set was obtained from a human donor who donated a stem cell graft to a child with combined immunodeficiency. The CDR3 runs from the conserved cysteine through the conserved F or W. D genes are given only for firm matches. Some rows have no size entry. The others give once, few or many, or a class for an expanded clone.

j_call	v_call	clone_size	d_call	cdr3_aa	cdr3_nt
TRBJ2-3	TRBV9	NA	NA	CASSVREDTQYF	TGTGCCAGCAGCGTGAGAGAAGATACGCAGTATTTT
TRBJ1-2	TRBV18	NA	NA	CASSPLPGRLNYGYTF	TGTGCCAGCTCACCGCTACCGGGACGACTTAACTATGGCTACACCTTC
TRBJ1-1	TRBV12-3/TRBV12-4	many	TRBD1	CASSRTRGTEAFF	TGTGCCAGCAGTCGCACCAGGGGGACTGAAGCTTTCTTT
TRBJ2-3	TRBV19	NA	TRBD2	CASSIRLAGVDTQYF	TGTGCCAGTAGTATTAGACTAGCGGGAGTAGATACGCAGTATTTT
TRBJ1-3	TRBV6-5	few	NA	CASSYSKAVENTIYF	TGTGCCAGCAGTTACAGTAAGGCGGTGGAAAACACCATATATTTT
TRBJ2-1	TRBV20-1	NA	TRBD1	CCARERQGQGRYNEQFF	TGCTGCGCTAGAGAGCGGCAGGGACAGGGGAGATACAATGAGCAGTTCTTC
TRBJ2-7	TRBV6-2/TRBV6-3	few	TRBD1	CASRPDRLPDEQYF	TGTGCCAGCAGGCCGGACAGGCTTCCCGACGAGCAGTACTTC
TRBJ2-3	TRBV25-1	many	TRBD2	CASSAPGLAGVSKDTQYF	TGTGCCAGCAGTGCACCGGGACTAGCGGGAGTGTCCAAGGATACGCAGTATTTT
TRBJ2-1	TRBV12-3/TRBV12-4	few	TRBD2	CASSLAGATNEQFF	TGTGCCAGCAGTCTAGCGGGAGCTACCAATGAGCAGTTCTTC
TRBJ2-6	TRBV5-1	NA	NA	CASSFGSGANSGANVVTF	NA
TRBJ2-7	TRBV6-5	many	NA	CASSYLTGYEQYF	TGTGCCAGCAGTTACTTAACGGGATACGAGCAGTACTTC
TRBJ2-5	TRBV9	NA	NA	CASSVEGGAPQETQYF	TGTGCCAGCAGCGTAGAAGGGGGGGCGCCACAAGAGACCCAGTACTTC
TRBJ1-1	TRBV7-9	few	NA	CASSLATGGNTEAFF	TGTGCCAGCAGCTTAGCGACAGGTGGGAACACTGAAGCTTTCTTT
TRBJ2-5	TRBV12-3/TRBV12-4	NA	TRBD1	CASSFEVDRAQTQYF	TGTGCCAGCAGTTTTGAGGTGGACAGGGCACAGACCCAGTACTTC
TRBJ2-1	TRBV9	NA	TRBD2	CASSPEGRGESYNEQFF	TGTGCCAGCAGCCCAGAGGGGAGGGGTGAATCCTACAATGAGCAGTTCTTC
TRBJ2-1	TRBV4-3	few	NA	CASSQEPQANEQFF	TGCGCCAGCAGCCAAGAGCCTCAGGCGAATGAGCAGTTCTTC
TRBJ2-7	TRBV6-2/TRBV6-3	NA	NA	CASSYEIYERYF	TGTGCCAGCAGTTACGAGATCTACGAGCGGTACTTC
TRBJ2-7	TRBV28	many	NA	CASRADREQYF	TGTGCCAGCAGGGCCGACAGAGAGCAGTACTTC
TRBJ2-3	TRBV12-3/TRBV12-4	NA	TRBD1	CASSFYLEDRGPDTQYF	TGTGCCAGCAGTTTCTATTTAGAGGACAGGGGACCAGATACGCAGTATTTT
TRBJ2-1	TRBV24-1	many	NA	CATSERPGVREQFF	TGTGCCACCAGTGAACGTCCAGGGGTTAGGGAGCAGTTCTTC
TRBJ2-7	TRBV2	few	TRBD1	CASSEIRTGGYEQYF	TGTGCCAGCAGTGAAATTAGGACAGGGGGCTACGAGCAGTACTTC
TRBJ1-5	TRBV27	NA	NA	CASSLRAVNSNQPQHF	TGTGCCAGCAGTTTAAGGGCAGTTAATAGCAATCAGCCCCAGCATTTT
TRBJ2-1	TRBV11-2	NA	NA	CASSLGTAGEGLVNEQFF	TGTGCCAGCAGCTTAGGCACGGCAGGGGAAGGACTAGTAAATGAGCAGTTCTTC